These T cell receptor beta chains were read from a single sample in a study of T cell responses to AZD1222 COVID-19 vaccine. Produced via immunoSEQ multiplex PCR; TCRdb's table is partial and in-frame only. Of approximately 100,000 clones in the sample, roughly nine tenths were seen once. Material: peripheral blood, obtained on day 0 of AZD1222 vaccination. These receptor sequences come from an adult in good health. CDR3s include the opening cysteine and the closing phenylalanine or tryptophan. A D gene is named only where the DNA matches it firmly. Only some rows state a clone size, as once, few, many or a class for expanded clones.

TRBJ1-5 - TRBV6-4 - CASSEYAGQSGEPQHF TGTGCCAGCAGTGAGTATGCTGGACAGTCAGGGGAGCCCCAGCATTTT
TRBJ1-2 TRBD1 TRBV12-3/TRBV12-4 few CASTSDRDYGYTF TGTGCCAGCACCTCGGACAGGGATTATGGCTACACCTTC
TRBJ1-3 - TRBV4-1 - CASSQAGRESGNTIYF TGCGCCAGCAGCCAAGCGGGCAGGGAGTCTGGAAACACCATATATTTT
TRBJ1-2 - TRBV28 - CASSFMRYGYTF TGTGCCAGCAGTTTCATGAGATATGGCTACACCTTC
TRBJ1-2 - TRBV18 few CASSSTDGGYTF TGTGCCAGCTCATCAACGGATGGAGGCTACACCTTC
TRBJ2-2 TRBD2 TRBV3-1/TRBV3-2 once CASSSSGGAGELFF TGTGCCAGCAGTTCTAGCGGGGGTGCCGGGGAGCTGTTTTTT
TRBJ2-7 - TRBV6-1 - CASSEVGFYEQYF TGTGCCAGCAGTGAAGTGGGGTTCTACGAGCAGTACTTC
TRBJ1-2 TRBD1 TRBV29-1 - CSVGTGTAIYGYTF TGCAGCGTAGGTACCGGGACAGCCATCTATGGCTACACCTTC
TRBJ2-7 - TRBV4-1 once CASSPPILREGEQYF TGCGCCAGCAGCCCCCCGATTCTTCGCGAAGGCGAGCAGTACTTC
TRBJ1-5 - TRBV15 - CATSTGMTAGITQPQHF TGTGCCACCAGCACAGGAATGACGGCAGGGATCACTCAGCCCCAGCATTTT
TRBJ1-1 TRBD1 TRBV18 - CASSPTTGGMNTEAFF TGTGCCAGCTCACCGACGACAGGGGGCATGAACACTGAAGCTTTCTTT
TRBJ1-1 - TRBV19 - CASIPGQNTEAFF TGTGCCAGTATTCCGGGACAGAACACTGAAGCTTTCTTT
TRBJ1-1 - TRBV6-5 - CASSRGVGGTEAFF TGTGCCAGCAGTAGAGGAGTAGGGGGCACTGAAGCTTTCTTT
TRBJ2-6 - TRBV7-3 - CASSLGLSNVLTF TGTGCCAGCAGCCTCGGGCTTTCTAACGTCCTGACTTTC
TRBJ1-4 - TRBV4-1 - CASSTPEGGGKLFF TGCGCCAGCAGCACTCCGGAGGGTGGTGGAAAACTGTTTTTT
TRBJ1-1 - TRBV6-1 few CASSDQTVNTEAFF TGTGCCAGCAGTGACCAAACGGTGAACACTGAAGCTTTCTTT
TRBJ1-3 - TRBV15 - CATSRDVGFENTIYF TGTGCCACCAGCAGAGATGTAGGCTTCGAAAACACCATATATTTT
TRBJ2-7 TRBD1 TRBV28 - CASSLPRTGTEQYF TGTGCCAGCAGTTTACCCAGGACAGGGACCGAGCAGTACTTC
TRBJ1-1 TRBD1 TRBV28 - CASSFMDRTNTEAFF TGTGCCAGCAGTTTCATGGACAGGACGAACACTGAAGCTTTCTTT
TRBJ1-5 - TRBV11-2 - CASSLNSGSGNQPQHF TGTGCCAGCAGCCTCAACTCAGGGTCTGGCAATCAGCCCCAGCATTTT
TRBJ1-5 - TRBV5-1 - CASSPGQGSNQPQHF TGCGCCAGCAGCCCTGGTCAGGGTAGCAATCAGCCCCAGCATTTT
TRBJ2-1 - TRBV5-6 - CASSLNLGFNNEQFF TGTGCCAGCAGCTTAAACCTGGGATTTAACAATGAGCAGTTCTTC
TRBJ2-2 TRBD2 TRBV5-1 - CASSLVRGAGGSGELFF TGCGCCAGCAGCTTGGTCAGGGGAGCGGGAGGCTCCGGGGAGCTGTTTTTT
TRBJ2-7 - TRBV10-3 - CAISGGGSGDNYEQYF TGTGCCATCAGTGGCGGTGGGTCAGGGGACAACTACGAGCAGTACTTC
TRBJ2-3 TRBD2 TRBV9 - CASSVMPGEEAGVQYF TGTGCCAGCAGCGTAATGCCGGGGGAGGAGGCGGGGGTGCAGTATTTT
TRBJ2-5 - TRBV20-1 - CSAWGETQYF TGCAGTGCTTGGGGAGAGACCCAGTACTTC
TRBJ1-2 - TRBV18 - CASSPDQGGYTF TGTGCCAGCTCACCTGACCAGGGAGGTTACACCTTC
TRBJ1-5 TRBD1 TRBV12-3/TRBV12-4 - CASGGQGNQPQHF TGTGCCAGCGGGGGACAGGGGAATCAGCCCCAGCATTTT
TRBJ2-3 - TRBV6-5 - CASSYGASWADTQYF TGTGCCAGCAGTTACGGGGCATCGTGGGCAGATACGCAGTATTTT
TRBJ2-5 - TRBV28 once CASSRFPGQSQETQYF TGTGCCAGCAGCCGTTTTCCGGGACAATCACAAGAGACCCAGTACTTC
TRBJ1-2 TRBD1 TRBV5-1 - CASSYLDSGGGGYTF TGCGCCAGCAGCTATCTAGATTCAGGGGGCGGTGGCTACACCTTC
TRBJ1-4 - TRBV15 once CATSGAGGSEKLFF TGTGCCACCAGCGGAGCTGGGGGAAGTGAAAAACTGTTTTTT
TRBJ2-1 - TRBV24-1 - CATSAFEGASSYNEQFF TGTGCCACCAGTGCCTTTGAAGGAGCGAGCTCCTACAATGAGCAGTTCTTC
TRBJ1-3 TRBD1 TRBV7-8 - CASSPRTGGLSGNTIYF TGTGCCAGCAGCCCAAGGACAGGGGGCTTATCTGGAAACACCATATATTTT
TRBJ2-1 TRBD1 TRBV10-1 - CASSEGGTGHYNEQFF TGCGCCAGCAGTGAGGGAGGGACAGGGCACTACAATGAGCAGTTCTTC
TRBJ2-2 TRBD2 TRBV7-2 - CASSGTSGTTGELFF TGTGCCAGCAGCGGGACTAGCGGGACTACCGGGGAGCTGTTTTTT
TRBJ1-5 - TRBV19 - CASSIGNSLWHF TGTGCCAGTAGTATTGGGAACTCCCTATGGCATTTT
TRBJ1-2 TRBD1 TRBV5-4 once CASSLQGEDYGYTF TGTGCCAGCAGCTTACAGGGGGAAGACTATGGCTACACCTTC
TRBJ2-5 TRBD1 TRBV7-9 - CASSTGALLYQETQYF TGTGCCAGCAGCACAGGGGCCTTACTGTACCAAGAGACCCAGTACTTC
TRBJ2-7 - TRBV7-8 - CASSLTSTPGTTYEQYF TGTGCCAGCAGCTTAACTTCTACTCCCGGGACCACCTACGAGCAGTACTTC
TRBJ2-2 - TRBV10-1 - CASTAGSGTGELFF TGCGCCAGCACCGCGGGATCGGGCACCGGGGAGCTGTTTTTT
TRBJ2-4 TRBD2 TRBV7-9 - CASSSGAPGLADLRNIQYF TGTGCCAGCAGTTCCGGGGCTCCGGGACTAGCGGACCTACGCAACATTCAGTACTTC
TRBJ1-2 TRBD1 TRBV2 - CASSEARPGQGFGYTF TGTGCCAGCAGTGAAGCTCGGCCGGGACAGGGGTTTGGCTACACCTTC
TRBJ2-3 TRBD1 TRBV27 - CASSLLEGGKDTQYF TGTGCCAGCAGTTTATTGGAAGGGGGCAAAGATACGCAGTATTTT
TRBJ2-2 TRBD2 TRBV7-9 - CAIPVPGLAGGPVTGELFF TGTGCCATTCCGGTTCCGGGACTAGCGGGGGGGCCGGTCACCGGGGAGCTGTTTTTT